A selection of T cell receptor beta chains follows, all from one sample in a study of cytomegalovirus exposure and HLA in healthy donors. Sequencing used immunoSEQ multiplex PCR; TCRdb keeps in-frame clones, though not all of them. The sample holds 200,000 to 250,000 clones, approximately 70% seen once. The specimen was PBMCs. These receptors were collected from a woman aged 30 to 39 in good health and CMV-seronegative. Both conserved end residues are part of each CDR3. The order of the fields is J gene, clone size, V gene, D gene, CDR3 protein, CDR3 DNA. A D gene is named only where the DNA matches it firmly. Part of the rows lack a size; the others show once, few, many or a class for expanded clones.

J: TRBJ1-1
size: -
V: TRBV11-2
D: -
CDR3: CASSLVLVGYTEAFF
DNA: TGTGCCAGCAGCTTAGTTTTGGTCGGTTACACTGAAGCTTTCTTT

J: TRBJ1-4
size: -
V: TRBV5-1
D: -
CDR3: CASRTGTTNEKLFF
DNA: TGCGCCAGCAGAACAGGAACAACTAATGAAAAACTGTTTTTT

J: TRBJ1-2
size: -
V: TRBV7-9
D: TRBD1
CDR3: CASSFGQGGGYTF
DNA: TGTGCCAGCAGCTTTGGACAGGGGGGCGGCTACACCTTC

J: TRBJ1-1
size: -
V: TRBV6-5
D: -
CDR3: CASSYSRGLASEAFF
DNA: TGTGCCAGCAGTTACTCGAGAGGCCTTGCCTCAGAAGCTTTCTTT

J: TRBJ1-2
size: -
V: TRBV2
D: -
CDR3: CASSETSTIGYGYTF
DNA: TGTGCCAGCAGTGAAACGTCCACTATTGGCTATGGCTACACCTTC

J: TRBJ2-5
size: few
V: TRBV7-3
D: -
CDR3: CASSLTREETQYF
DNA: TGTGCCAGCAGCTTAACCAGGGAAGAGACCCAGTACTTC

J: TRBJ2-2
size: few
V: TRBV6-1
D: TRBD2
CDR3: CASSGLAGNTGELFF
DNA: TGTGCCAGCAGTGGTCTAGCGGGGAACACCGGGGAGCTGTTTTTT

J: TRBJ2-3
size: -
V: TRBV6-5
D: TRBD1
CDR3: CASSSDRDLTDTQYF
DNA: TGTGCCAGCAGTTCGGACAGGGACCTCACAGATACGCAGTATTTT

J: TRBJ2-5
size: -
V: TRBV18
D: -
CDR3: CASSPAQDETQYF
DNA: TGTGCCAGCTCACCAGCGCAGGATGAGACCCAGTACTTC

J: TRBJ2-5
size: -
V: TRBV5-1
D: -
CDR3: CASSLAGTDETQYF
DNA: TGCGCCAGCAGCTTGGCGGGTACGGATGAGACCCAGTACTTC

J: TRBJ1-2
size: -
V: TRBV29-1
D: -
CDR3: CSVPKGGGIDYGYTF
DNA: TGCAGCGTTCCCAAGGGAGGGGGTATCGACTATGGCTACACCTTC

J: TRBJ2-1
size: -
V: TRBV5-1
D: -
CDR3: CASSLASLYNEQFF
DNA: TGCGCCAGCAGCTTGGCCTCCCTTTACAATGAGCAGTTCTTC

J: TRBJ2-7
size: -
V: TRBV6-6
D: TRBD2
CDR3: CASSYPNSGGTYEQYF
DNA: TGTGCCAGCAGTTACCCGAATAGCGGGGGGACCTACGAGCAGTACTTC

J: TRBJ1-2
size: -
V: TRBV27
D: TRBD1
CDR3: CASSLSGQGYGYTF
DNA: TGTGCCAGCAGTTTATCGGGACAGGGGTATGGCTACACCTTC

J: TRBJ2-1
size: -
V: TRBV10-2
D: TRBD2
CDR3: CASSEWIAGGDYNEQFF
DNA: TGCGCCAGCAGTGAATGGATAGCGGGGGGGGACTACAATGAGCAGTTCTTC

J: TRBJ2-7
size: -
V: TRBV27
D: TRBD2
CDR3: CASSGLAVNEQYF
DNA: TGTGCCAGCAGCGGACTAGCGGTAAACGAGCAGTACTTC

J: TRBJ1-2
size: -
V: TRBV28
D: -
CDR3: CASNMGGAPYGYTF
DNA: TGCGCCAGCAATATGGGGGGGGCCCCCTATGGCTACACCTTC

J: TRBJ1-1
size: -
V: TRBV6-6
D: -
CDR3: CASSFTQTPTEAFF
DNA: TGTGCCAGCAGTTTTACACAAACCCCCACTGAAGCTTTCTTT

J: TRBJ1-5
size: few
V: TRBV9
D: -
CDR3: CASSPNPQLSQGLYSNQPQHF
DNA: TGTGCCAGCAGCCCTAATCCTCAATTGTCCCAGGGACTATATAGCAATCAGCCCCAGCATTTT

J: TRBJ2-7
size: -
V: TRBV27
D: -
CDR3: CASSLRWDFISYEQYF
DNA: TGTGCCAGCAGTTTACGCTGGGACTTTATTTCCTACGAGCAGTACTTC

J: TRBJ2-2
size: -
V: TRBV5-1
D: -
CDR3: CASSLSRSDSGELFF
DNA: TGCGCCAGCAGCTTGTCACGGAGCGACTCCGGGGAGCTGTTTTTT

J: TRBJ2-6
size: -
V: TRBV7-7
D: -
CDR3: CASSLDVAGSRANVLTF
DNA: TGTGCTAGCAGCTTAGATGTGGCAGGTTCGAGGGCCAACGTCCTGACTTTC

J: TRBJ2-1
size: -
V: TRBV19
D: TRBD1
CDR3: CASSLTGAGYNEQFF
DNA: TGTGCCAGTAGTTTAACAGGGGCTGGCTACAATGAGCAGTTCTTC

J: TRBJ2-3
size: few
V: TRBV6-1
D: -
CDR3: CASTRGQPPTDTQYF
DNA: TGTGCCAGCACCCGCGGGCAGCCTCCCACAGATACGCAGTATTTT

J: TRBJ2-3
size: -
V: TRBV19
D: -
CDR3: CASSIGGSTLFLDTQYF
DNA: TGTGCCAGTAGTATTGGGGGCTCCACCCTTTTTCTCGATACGCAGTATTTT

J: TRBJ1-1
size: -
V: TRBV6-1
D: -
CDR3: CASRGLRGTEAFF
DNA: TGTGCCAGCAGGGGACTTAGGGGCACTGAAGCTTTCTTT

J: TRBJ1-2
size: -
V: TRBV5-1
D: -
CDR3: CASAYRDGYTF
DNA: TGCGCCAGCGCCTACAGGGATGGCTACACCTTC

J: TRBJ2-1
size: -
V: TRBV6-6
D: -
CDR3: CASSSFNEQFF
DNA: TGTGCCAGCAGTTCCTTCAATGAGCAGTTCTTC

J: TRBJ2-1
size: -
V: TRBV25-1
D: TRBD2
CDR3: CASSLIGTSLINEQFF
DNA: TGTGCCAGCAGTCTCATCGGGACTAGTCTCATTAATGAGCAGTTCTTC

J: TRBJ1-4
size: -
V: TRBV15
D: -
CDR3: CATRVQGNEKLFF
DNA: TGTGCCACCAGGGTCCAGGGAAATGAAAAACTGTTTTTT

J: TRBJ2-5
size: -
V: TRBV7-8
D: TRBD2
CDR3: CASSNIVLAGVETQYF
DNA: TGTGCCAGCAGCAACATCGTACTAGCGGGAGTAGAGACCCAGTACTTC

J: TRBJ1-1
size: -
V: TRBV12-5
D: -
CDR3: CASGTRQPDEDNTEAFF
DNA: TGTGCTAGTGGCACACGACAGCCCGATGAGGACAACACTGAAGCTTTCTTT

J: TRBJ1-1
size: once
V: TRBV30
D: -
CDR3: CAWCVGVTEDFF
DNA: TGTGCGTGGTGTGTAGGAGTCACTGAAGATTTCTTT

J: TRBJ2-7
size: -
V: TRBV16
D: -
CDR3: CASSPWLGSGEQYF
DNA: TGTGCCAGCAGCCCCTGGCTGGGTTCGGGCGAGCAGTACTTC

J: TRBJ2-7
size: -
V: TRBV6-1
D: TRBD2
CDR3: CASSIAGAPYEQYF
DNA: TGTGCCAGCAGTATAGCGGGGGCCCCCTACGAGCAGTACTTC

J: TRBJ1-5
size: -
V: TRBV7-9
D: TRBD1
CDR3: CASSLGTGGWQPQHF
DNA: TGTGCCAGCAGCCTCGGGACAGGGGGTTGGCAGCCCCAGCATTTT

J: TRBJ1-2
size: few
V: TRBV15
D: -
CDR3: CATSRDPRPYGYTF
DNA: TGTGCCACCAGCAGAGATCCCAGGCCCTATGGCTACACCTTC

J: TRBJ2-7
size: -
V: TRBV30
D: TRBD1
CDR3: CAWSTTGVREQYF
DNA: TGTGCCTGGAGTACAACAGGGGTTCGGGAGCAGTACTTC

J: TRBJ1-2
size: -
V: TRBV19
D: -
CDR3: CASSTLSGRMNYGYTF
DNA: TGTGCCAGTAGTACCTTAAGTGGGAGGATGAACTATGGCTACACCTTC

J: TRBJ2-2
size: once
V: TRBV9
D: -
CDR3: CASSVTPNTGELFF
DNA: TGTGCCAGCAGCGTAACACCGAACACCGGGGAGCTGTTTTTT

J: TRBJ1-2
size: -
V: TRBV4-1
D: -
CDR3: CASSQEMVAGGYGYTF
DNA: TGCGCCAGCAGCCAAGAAATGGTGGCAGGAGGCTATGGCTACACCTTC

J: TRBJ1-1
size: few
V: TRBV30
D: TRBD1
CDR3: CAWSTRTGGQTEAFF
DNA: TGTGCCTGGAGTACCCGGACAGGGGGCCAAACTGAAGCTTTCTTT

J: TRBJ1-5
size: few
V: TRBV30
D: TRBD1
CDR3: CAWSLQGNQPQHF
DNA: TGTGCCTGGAGTTTACAGGGGAATCAGCCCCAGCATTTT

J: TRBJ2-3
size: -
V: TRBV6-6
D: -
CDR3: CASSNTGLTDTQYF
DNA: TGTGCCAGCAGTAACACAGGGCTGACAGATACGCAGTATTTT

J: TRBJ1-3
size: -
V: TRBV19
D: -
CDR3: CASSLRGQEPGNTIYF
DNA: TGTGCCAGTAGTCTACGGGGACAAGAGCCTGGAAACACCATATATTTT

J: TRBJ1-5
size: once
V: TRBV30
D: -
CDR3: CAWGPGQLHQPQHF
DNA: TGTGCCTGGGGACCAGGACAACTACATCAGCCCCAGCATTTT

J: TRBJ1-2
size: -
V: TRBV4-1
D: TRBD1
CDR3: CASSQLRQGPVPNYGYTF
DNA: TGCGCCAGCAGCCAATTACGACAGGGGCCGGTACCCAACTATGGCTACACCTTC

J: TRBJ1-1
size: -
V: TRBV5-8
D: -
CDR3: CASSPERNTEAFF
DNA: TGTGCCAGCAGCCCGGAGAGGAACACTGAAGCTTTCTTT

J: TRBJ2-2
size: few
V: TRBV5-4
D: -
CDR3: CASSYWTGELFF
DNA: TGTGCCAGCAGCTACTGGACCGGGGAGCTGTTTTTT

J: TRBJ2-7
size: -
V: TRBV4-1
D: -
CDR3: CASSPPLANEQYF
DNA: TGCGCCAGCAGTCCCCCCCTAGCGAACGAGCAGTACTTC

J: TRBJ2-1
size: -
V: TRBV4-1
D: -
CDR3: CASSQGQSSSYNEQFF
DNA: TGCGCCAGCAGCCAAGGACAGAGCAGCTCCTACAATGAGCAGTTCTTC

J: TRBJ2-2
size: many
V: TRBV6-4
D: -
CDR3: CASSDSGDTGELFF
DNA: TGTGCCAGCAGTGACTCAGGGGACACCGGGGAGCTGTTTTTT

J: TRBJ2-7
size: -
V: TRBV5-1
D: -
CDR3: CASSSQLGVGREASYEQYF
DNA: TGCGCCAGCAGCTCACAATTAGGGGTGGGGCGCGAGGCCTCCTACGAGCAGTACTTC

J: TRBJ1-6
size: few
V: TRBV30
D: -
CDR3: CAWGQGDSPLHF
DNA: TGTGCCTGGGGGCAGGGTGATTCACCCCTCCACTTT

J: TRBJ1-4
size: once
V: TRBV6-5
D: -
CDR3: CASSGAGLNEKLFF
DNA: TGTGCCAGCAGTGGGGCGGGACTTAATGAAAAACTGTTTTTT